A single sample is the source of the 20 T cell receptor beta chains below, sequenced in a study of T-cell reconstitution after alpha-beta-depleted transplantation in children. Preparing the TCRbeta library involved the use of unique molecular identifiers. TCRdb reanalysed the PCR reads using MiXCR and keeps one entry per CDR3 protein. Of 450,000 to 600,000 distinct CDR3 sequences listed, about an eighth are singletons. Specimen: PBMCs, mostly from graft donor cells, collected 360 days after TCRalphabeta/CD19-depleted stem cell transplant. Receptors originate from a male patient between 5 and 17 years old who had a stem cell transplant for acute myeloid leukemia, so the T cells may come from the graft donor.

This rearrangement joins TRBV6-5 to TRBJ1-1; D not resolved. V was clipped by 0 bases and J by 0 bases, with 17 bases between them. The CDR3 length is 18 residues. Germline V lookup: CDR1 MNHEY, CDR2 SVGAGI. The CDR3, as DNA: TGTGCCAGCAGTTACTCAGGCACCTCGATCCACATGAACACTGAAGCTTTCTTT. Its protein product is CASSYSGTSIHMNTEAFF.

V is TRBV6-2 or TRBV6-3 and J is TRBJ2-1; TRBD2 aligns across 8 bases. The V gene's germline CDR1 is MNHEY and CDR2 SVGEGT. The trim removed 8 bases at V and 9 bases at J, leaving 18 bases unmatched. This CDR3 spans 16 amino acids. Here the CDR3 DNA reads TGTGCCAGCCGGGCCCACAAGGTAGCGGGACGCAGTGAGCAGTTCTTC. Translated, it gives CASRAHKVAGRSEQFF.

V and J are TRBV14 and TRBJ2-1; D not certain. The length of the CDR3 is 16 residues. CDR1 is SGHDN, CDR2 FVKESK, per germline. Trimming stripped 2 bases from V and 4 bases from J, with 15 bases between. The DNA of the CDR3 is TGTGCCAGCAGCCAAAGTCGGAGATTAAATTACAATGAGCAGTTCTTC. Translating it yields CASSQSRRLNYNEQFF. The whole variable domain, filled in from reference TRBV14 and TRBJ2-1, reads EAGVTQFPSHSVIEKGQTVTLRCDPISGHDNLYWYRRVMGKEIKFLLHFVKESKQDESGMPNNRFLAERTGGTYSTLKVQPAELEDSGVYFCASSQSRRLNYNEQFFGPGTRLTVL.

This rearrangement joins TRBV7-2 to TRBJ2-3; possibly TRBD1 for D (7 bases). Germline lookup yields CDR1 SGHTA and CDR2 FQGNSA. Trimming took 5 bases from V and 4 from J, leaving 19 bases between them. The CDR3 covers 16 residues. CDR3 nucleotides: TGTGCCAGCAGCCCTCCGGGACTCCAGGGGGCAGATACGCAGTATTTT. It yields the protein CASSPPGLQGADTQYF.

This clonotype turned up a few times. This CDR3 reads CASSLGTGGASYEQYF. In DNA form, the CDR3 reads TGTGCCAGCAGCTTAGGCACGGGGGGAGCCTCATACGAGCAGTACTTC. The chain combines TRBV7-6 with TRBJ2-7, with 7 bases matching TRBD2. The germline gives CDR1 SGHVS, CDR2 FNYEAQ. The CDR3 runs to 16 residues. V was pared by 1 base and J by 4 bases, with 10 bases of the junction left unmatched.

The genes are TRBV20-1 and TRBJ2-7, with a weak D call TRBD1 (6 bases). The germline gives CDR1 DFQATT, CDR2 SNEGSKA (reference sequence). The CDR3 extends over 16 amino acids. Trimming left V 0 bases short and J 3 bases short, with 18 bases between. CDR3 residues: CSARDPWAGAFYEQYF. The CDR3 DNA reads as TGCAGTGCTAGAGATCCCTGGGCAGGGGCTTTCTACGAGCAGTACTTC.

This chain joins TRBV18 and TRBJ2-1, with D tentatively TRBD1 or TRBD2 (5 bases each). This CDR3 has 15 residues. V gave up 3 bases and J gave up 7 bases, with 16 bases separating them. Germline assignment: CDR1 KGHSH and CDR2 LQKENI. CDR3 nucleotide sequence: TGTGCCAGCTCACCGGGCTTAGGGACCGCTAATGAGCAGTTCTTC. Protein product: CASSPGLGTANEQFF.

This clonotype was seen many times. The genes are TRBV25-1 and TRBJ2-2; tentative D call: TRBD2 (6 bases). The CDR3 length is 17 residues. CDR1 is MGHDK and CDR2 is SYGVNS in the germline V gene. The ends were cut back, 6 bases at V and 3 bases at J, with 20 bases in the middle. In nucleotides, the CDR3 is TGTGCCAGCAGCCCCGAAGGGACGCCGGGAGACACCGGGGAGCTGTTTTTT. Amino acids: CASSPEGTPGDTGELFF. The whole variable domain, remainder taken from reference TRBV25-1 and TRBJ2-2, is EADIYQTPRYLVIGTGKKITLECSQTMGHDKMYWYQQDPGMELHLIHYSYGVNSTEKGDLSSESTVSRIRTEHFPLTLESARPSHTSQYLCASSPEGTPGDTGELFFGEGSRLTVL.

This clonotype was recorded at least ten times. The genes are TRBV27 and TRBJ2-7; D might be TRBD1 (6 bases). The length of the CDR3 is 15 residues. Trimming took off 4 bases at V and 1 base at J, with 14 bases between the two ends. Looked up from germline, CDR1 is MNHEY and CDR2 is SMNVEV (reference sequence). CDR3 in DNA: TGTGCCAGCAGTTGGCTGGGGGCTGGGTCCTACGAGCAGTACTTC. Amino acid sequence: CASSWLGAGSYEQYF.

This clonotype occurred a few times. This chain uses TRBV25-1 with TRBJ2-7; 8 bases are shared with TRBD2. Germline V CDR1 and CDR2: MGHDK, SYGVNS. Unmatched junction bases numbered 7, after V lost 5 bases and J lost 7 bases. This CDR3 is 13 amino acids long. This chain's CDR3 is CASSQLAVGEQYF. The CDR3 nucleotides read TGTGCCAGCAGTCAACTAGCGGTGGGGGAGCAGTACTTC.

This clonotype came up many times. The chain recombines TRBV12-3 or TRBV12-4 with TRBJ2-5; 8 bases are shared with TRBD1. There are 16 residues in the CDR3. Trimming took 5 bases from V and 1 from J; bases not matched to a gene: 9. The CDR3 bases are TGTGCCAGCAGTCTCTACGGACAGGGCCCCCAAGAGACCCAGTACTTC. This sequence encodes CASSLYGQGPQETQYF.

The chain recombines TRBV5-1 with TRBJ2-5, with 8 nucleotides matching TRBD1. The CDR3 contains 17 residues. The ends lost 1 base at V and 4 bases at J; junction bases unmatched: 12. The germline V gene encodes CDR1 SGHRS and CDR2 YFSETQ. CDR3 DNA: TGCGCCAGCAGCTTGCCTGAAGGACAGGGCAGCCGAGAGACCCAGTACTTC. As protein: CASSLPEGQGSRETQYF.

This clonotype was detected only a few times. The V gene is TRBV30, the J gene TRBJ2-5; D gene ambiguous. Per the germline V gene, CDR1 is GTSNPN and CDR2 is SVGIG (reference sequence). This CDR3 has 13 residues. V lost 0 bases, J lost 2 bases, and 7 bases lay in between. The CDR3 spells CAWSVALQETQYF. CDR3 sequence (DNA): TGTGCCTGGAGTGTAGCGCTTCAAGAGACCCAGTACTTC.

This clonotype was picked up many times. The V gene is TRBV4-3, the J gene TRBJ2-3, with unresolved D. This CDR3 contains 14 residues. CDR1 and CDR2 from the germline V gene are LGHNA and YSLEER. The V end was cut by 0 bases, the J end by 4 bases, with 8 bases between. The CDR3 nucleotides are TGCGCCAGCAGCCAAGAGTGGTCTTCAGATACGCAGTATTTT. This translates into CASSQEWSSDTQYF.

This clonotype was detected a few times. CDR3 sequence (DNA): TGTGCCAGCAGTGACCAGGGGGGCCCCTACGAGCAGTACTTC. Its protein product is CASSDQGGPYEQYF. This chain connects TRBV2 to TRBJ2-7, with D tentatively TRBD1 (7 bases). Germline V CDR1 and CDR2: SNHLY, FYNNEI. The germline V and J ends were trimmed by 3 bases and 2 bases, with 11 bases remaining between them. The CDR3 totals 14 residues.

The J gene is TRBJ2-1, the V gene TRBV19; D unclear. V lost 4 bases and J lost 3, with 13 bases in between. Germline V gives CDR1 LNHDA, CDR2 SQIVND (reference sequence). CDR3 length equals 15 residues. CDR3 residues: CASSTILNYYNEQFF. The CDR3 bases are TGTGCCAGTAGTACCATCCTAAACTACTACAATGAGCAGTTCTTC.

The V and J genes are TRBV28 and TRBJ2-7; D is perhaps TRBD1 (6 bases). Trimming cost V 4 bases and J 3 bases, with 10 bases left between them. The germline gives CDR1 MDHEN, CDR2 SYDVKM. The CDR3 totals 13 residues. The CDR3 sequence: CASSWGHNYEQYF. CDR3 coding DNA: TGTGCCAGCAGTTGGGGGCACAACTACGAGCAGTACTTC.

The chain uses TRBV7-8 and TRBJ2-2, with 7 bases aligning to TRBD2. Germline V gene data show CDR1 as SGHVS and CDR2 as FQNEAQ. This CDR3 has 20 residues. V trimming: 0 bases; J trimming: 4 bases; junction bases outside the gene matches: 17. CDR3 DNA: TGTGCCAGCAGCTTAGCGCTGGGCGTTCGGGGGAGGGCGGCCACCGGGGAGCTGTTTTTT. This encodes CASSLALGVRGRAATGELFF.

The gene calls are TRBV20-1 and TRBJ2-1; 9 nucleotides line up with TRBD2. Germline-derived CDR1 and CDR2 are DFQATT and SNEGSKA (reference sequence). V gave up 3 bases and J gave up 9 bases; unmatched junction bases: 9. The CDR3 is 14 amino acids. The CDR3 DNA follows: TGCAGTGCTAGTACGCTAGCGGGAATTGGTGAGCAGTTCTTC. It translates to CSASTLAGIGEQFF.

The CDR3 spells CASSPGQATNQPQHF. CDR3 in DNA: TGTGCCAGCAGCCCCGGACAGGCTACGAATCAGCCCCAGCATTTT. The chain employs TRBV6-1 and TRBJ1-5, with TRBD1 matching over 7 bases. Looked up from germline, CDR1 is MNHNS and CDR2 is SASEGT. The CDR3 loop spans 15 amino acids. The V segment lost 6 bases and the J segment 4 bases; nucleotides outside the gene matches: 9.